Detailed here is one TCR beta chain. V lost 4 bases, J lost 5 bases, and 3 bases stayed unmatched. The CDR3 has 16 amino acids. Germline V gene sequence: CDR1 SGHRS, CDR2 YFSETQ. The entry originates in a study of T cell changes during pregnancy in multiple sclerosis. Generated by immunoSEQ multiplex PCR, the TCRdb table keeps only in-frame clones and is missing some. The sample holds more than 35,000 clones; about 90% are singletons and the top ten take 0.56%. This chain connects TRBV5-1 to TRBJ2-4; 16 bases are a match to TRBD2. This receptor was identified in a female donor with multiple sclerosis, enrolled in a pregnancy study. The source was CD4+ T cells from peripheral blood mononuclear cells, collected before pregnancy. The DNA of the CDR3 is TGCGCCAGCAGCATCGGGACTAGCGGGGGGGAAAACATTCAGTACTTC. As protein: CASSIGTSGGENIQYF.